In its sample, the clone carrying this T cell receptor (beta chain) was seen a few times. What it binds is unknown. The draw of peripheral blood yielded ten milliliters from each donor. With each sample, at least 5 micrograms of total RNA were extracted. This entry comes from a study of blood T cells in healthy people across ages. Notes on the study in general: Age advanced and TCR beta diversity per million T cells fell, roughly linearly.

Using a J-beta primer mix together with a sample-barcoded 5' primer, a second PCR was run for 7 to 11 cycles. Each cDNA was tagged by a template-switch adaptor containing 12 random nucleotides. TCRdb reanalysed the 5' RACE reads using MiXCR and keeps one entry per CDR3 protein. The data show about 780,000 distinct CDR3 sequences, about half seen once. Unmatched junction bases numbered 9, after V lost 4 bases and J lost 0 bases. CDR3 length equals 17 residues. Germline CDR1 and CDR2: MDHEN and SYDVKM. This TCR was recovered from a man aged 80 or over in good health. Sequencing was carried out using blood. The chain has TRBV28 and TRBJ1-5; 7 positions agree with TRBD1. The CDR3 protein is CASSSVGGGLSNQPQHF. DNA for the CDR3: TGTGCCAGCAGTTCCGTTGGAGGGGGCCTTAGCAATCAGCCCCAGCATTTT.